This TCR beta chain comes out of a study of cytomegalovirus exposure and HLA in healthy donors. Broader study findings: Another analysis was done later, and it associated over 15,000 TCR beta sequences with HLA alleles at 0.05 false discovery rate.

On this clone itself: Its target is unknown.

This CDR3 is built from 14 residues. V was clipped by 7 bases and J by 6 bases, with 18 bases between them. Germline V gene sequence: CDR1 MNHEY, CDR2 SVGAGI. Primers included in the PCR were 60 Vbeta and 13 Jbeta primers. Here immunoSEQ multiplex PCR was the method, and the copy in TCRdb shows in-frame clones only, minus some. The table shows some 140,000 clones, with roughly 80% occurring only once. The rearrangement joins TRBV6-5 to TRBJ1-2, with D maybe TRBD1 (6 bases). Sequences were obtained from PBMCs. The sequence was obtained from a middle-aged woman in good health and CMV-seronegative. In nucleotides, the CDR3 is TGTGCCAGCATGGTGGGCAGGGGTACCGATGGCTACACCTTC. Its translation: CASMVGRGTDGYTF.